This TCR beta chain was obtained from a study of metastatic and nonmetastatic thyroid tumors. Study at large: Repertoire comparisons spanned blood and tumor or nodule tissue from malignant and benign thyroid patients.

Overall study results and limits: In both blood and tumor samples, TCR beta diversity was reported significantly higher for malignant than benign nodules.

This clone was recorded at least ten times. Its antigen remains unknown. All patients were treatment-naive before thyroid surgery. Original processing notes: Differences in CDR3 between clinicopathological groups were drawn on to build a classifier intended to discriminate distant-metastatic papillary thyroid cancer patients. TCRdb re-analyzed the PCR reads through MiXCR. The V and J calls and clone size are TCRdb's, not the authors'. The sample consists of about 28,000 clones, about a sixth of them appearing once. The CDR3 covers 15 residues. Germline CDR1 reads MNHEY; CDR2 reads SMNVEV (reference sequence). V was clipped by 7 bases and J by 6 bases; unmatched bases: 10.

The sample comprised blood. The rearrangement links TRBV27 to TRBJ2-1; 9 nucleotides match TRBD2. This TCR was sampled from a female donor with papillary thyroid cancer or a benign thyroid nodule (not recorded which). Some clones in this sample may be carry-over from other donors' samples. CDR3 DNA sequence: TGTGCCAGCAAAAAATCCGGGACTAGCCCCAATGAGCAGTTCTTC. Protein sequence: CASKKSGTSPNEQFF.